This T cell receptor (beta chain) was profiled in a study of blood T cell repertoires in COVID-19. Study-wide context: The United States, Italy and Spain supplied acute and convalescent COVID-19 samples. PBMCs, B-cell-depleted T cells, or T cells were the source of the cDNA or gDNA that made up the material.

The germline V gene has CDR1 SGHDT and CDR2 YYEEEE. V lost 2 bases and J 0 bases, leaving 8 bases between the germline ends. There are 14 residues in the CDR3. Per the original data handling: The assay estimated nucleated cells by amplifying reference gene primers. TCRdb keeps only in-frame clones here, not all; method: immunoSEQ multiplex PCR. That table supplies the V and J calls and clone size; D and trimming were determined from the DNA. The sample yields 30,000 to 40,000 clones, about nine tenths seen once. Sequenced material: peripheral blood. The sequence derives from a human donor with active COVID-19. The donor label of this sample is uncertain. The chain joins TRBV5-6 to TRBJ1-1; D uncertain. For the CDR3, the DNA is TGTGCCAGCAGCTTTGGCTCTTTGAACACTGAAGCTTTCTTT. Encoded protein: CASSFGSLNTEAFF.